This T cell receptor (beta chain) was recorded in a study of regulatory T cells in long-lasting Graves disease. Relying on iRepertoire HTBI primers and Arm-PCR of CDR3 regions, the team built TCR beta libraries. Per the authors' pipeline: Identification yielded about 66 TRBV and 13 to 15 TRBJ segments across samples. TCRdb fed the multiplex PCR reads into MiXCR, producing one record per CDR3 protein. The authors' filters were not applied to this entry. The data contain 550,000 or so distinct CDR3 sequences, 12% of them singletons. The germline CDR1 and CDR2 sequences are DFQATT and SNEGSKA (reference sequence). Trimming took off 6 bases at V and 4 bases at J, with 10 bases between the two ends. This CDR3 has 11 residues. This clonotype was recorded many times. Time point indicated: newly diagnosed GD, antithyroid drugs for less than 3 months. The authors made the TCR library using RNA they extracted from PBMCs. American Thyroid Association guidelines were used to diagnose Graves' disease.

Another study also made use of these data, one on T cells in Graves' hyperthyroidism and ophthalmopathy. This second study notes: If no ophthalmopathy progression occurred within 18 months, Graves' hyperthyroidism was stable.

The starting material was peripheral blood mononuclear cells (PBMCs), obtained at new diagnosis, from a patient treated with antithyroid drugs. The chain recombines TRBV20-1 with TRBJ2-7; D unresolved. This TCR was recovered from a woman under 40 with Graves disease. CDR3 in amino acids: CSAYGYYEQYF. DNA for the CDR3: TGCAGTGCCTACGGATATTACGAGCAGTACTTC.